This TCR beta chain appears in the sequencing data of a study of regulatory T cells in long-lasting Graves disease. Time point given: newly diagnosed GD, antithyroid drugs for less than 3 months. Researchers made the TCR library from RNA that was extracted from PBMCs. Those enrolled as patients came out of an endocrinology department in Xi'an, China. Findings and caveats of the study: Favored usage of TRBV28, TRBJ1-2 and TRBJ2-5 was recorded in persistent disease.

The CDR3 contains 19 residues. Unmatched junction bases numbered 14, after V lost 3 bases and J lost 6 bases. This clonotype was recorded at least ten times. What it binds is unknown. Through Arm-PCR of CDR3 regions and iRepertoire HTBI primers, TCR beta libraries were built. A single record per CDR3 protein comes from TCRdb applying MiXCR to the multiplex PCR reads. This sample carries 400,000 to 450,000 distinct CDR3 sequences, 16% of them seen once, and the ten largest clones take about 10%. The same sample was also used in a study of T cells in Graves' hyperthyroidism and ophthalmopathy.

Sequencing was performed on peripheral blood mononuclear cells (PBMCs), taken at new diagnosis, from a patient treated with antithyroid drugs. The receptor was isolated from a woman in her twenties or thirties with Graves disease. The rearrangement uses TRBV12-3 or TRBV12-4 and TRBJ2-2; 12 bases fit TRBD2. CDR3 region: CASSFVNHGTSGFSGELFF. The CDR3 DNA follows: TGTGCCAGCAGTTTCGTAAATCACGGGACTAGCGGGTTCTCCGGGGAGCTGTTTTTT.